This TCR beta chain was found in a study of identical twins. Study results and limitations: Low generation-probability sequences were in excess among twin-shared out-of-frame alpha sequences.

Template switching introduced a universal primer site, and the cDNA bore unique molecular identifiers. Each CDR3 protein is one row after TCRdb ran MiXCR on the 5' RACE reads. The data show about 430,000 distinct CDR3 sequences, 18% seen once. All of the donors were Caucasians in good health. Points on this clonotype: Antigen unknown.

With 3 bases removed from V and 1 base from J, the gap between germline ends came to 16 bases. This CDR3 region has 17 residues. CDR1 and CDR2 from the germline V gene are ENHRY and SYGVKD. The chain has TRBV10-3 and TRBJ2-4; D perhaps matches TRBD2 (6 bases). The sequenced sample consisted of naive T cells sorted from blood. The source is a man in his fifties or sixties in good health. The CDR3 spells CAISELAQGRAKNIQYF. The CDR3 nucleotides are TGTGCCATCAGTGAACTGGCGCAAGGGAGGGCCAAAAACATTCAGTACTTC.